Listed below are T cell receptor beta chains from one sample, sequenced in a study of T-cell memory formation after mild COVID-19. TCRdb fed the 5' RACE reads into MiXCR, producing one record per CDR3 protein. The table includes 70,000 to 95,000 distinct CDR3 sequences, around 13% detected once. The specimen was PBMCs or a T cell subset sorted from them (not recorded which). The receptors derive from a man aged 18 to 30 who had mild COVID-19 (a few samples of this study predate the infection). Cell type and time point are not known. Each CDR3 is given with its conserved first and last residue. The D gene is left open where the match is weak. Clone size is stated in some rows and not others, as once, few, many or a class when expanded.

>NA|TRBV6-1|TRBJ2-1|few
TGTGCCAGCAGCACCCAGGTGGGGAACAATGAGCAGTTCTTC
CASSTQVGNNEQFF
>NA|TRBV24-1|TRBJ2-3|NA
TGTGCCACCAGCGGGTTGACAGATGCGCAGTATTTT
CATSGLTDAQYF
>TRBD2|TRBV28|TRBJ2-2|NA
TGTGCCAGCAGTTCCATAGCGGGGGCGGACACCGGGGAGCTGTTTTTT
CASSSIAGADTGELFF
>NA|TRBV5-5|TRBJ1-5|NA
TGTGCCAGCAGCTTGAGGGCAGCCCTTAATCAGCCCCAGCATTTT
CASSLRAALNQPQHF
>NA|TRBV3-1|TRBJ1-5|few
TGTGCCAGCAGCCAAGTGGGGAAAAATCAGCCCCAGCATTTT
CASSQVGKNQPQHF
>NA|TRBV7-9|TRBJ1-2|NA
TGTGCCAGCAGCCCCGGCCTCGATGGCTACACCTTC
CASSPGLDGYTF
>NA|TRBV7-2|TRBJ1-2|many
TGTGCCAGCACCGTCACAGTAGGTCGTCCCTATGGCTACACCTTC
CASTVTVGRPYGYTF
>TRBD1|TRBV10-3|TRBJ2-2|few
TGTGCCATCAGTGACCGCGACAGGGCCCCCGGGGAGCTGTTTTTT
CAISDRDRAPGELFF
>NA|TRBV28|TRBJ2-2|NA
TGTGCCAGCAGTTCGTTGCTCAGTGGGTTCGGGGAGCTGTTTTTT
CASSSLLSGFGELFF
>NA|TRBV7-6|TRBJ2-2|many
TGTGCCAGCAGCTTAGCTACTAGTAGAGGGGACACCGGGGAGCTGTTTTTT
CASSLATSRGDTGELFF
>NA|TRBV10-3|TRBJ2-6|NA
TGTGCCATCAGTGGAGCGGCAGGCAGTGGGGCCAACGTCCTGACTTTC
CAISGAAGSGANVLTF
>NA|TRBV19|TRBJ1-5|many
TGTGCCAGTAGATCATATAGTCATCAGCCCCAGCATTTT
CASRSYSHQPQHF
>TRBD1|TRBV9|TRBJ2-1|few
TGTGCCAGCAGCCAAACTGCAGACTGGACAGGCCACAATGAGCAGTTCTTC
CASSQTADWTGHNEQFF
>TRBD1|TRBV7-9|TRBJ2-7|NA
TGTGCCAGCAGCTCCCGGGACAGGGCCTACGAGCAGTACTTC
CASSSRDRAYEQYF
>NA|TRBV2|TRBJ2-3|NA
TGTGCCAGCAGTGAAGCGGGCGGGATGGGAGATACGCAGTATTTT
CASSEAGGMGDTQYF
>NA|TRBV27|TRBJ1-2|NA
TGTGCCAGCAGTTTTTCCCGCCATGAGGGCGCTAACTATGGCTACACCTTC
CASSFSRHEGANYGYTF
>TRBD2|TRBV12-5|TRBJ2-2|few
TGTGCTAGTGGACCGACGGGACTAGCGAATACGGGGGAGCTGTTTTTT
CASGPTGLANTGELFF
>TRBD1|TRBV7-2|TRBJ1-1|NA
TGTGCCAGCAGGACAGGGGTCACTGAAGCTTTCTTT
CASRTGVTEAFF
>NA|TRBV5-1|TRBJ1-5|few
TGCGCCAGCAGCTTTGGAGGGGATCAGCCCCAGCATTTT
CASSFGGDQPQHF
>NA|TRBV19|TRBJ2-1|NA
TGTGCCAGTAGTATTTGGAATGAGCAGTTCTTC
CASSIWNEQFF
>NA|TRBV4-1|TRBJ2-5|NA
TGCGCCAGCAGGGGTCGGGTGCCGCCAGGGACCCAGTACTTC
CASRGRVPPGTQYF
>NA|TRBV7-9|TRBJ2-1|few
TGTGCCAGCATCCCTTCAGGGCACAATGAGCAGTTCTTC
CASIPSGHNEQFF
>TRBD1|TRBV6-2/TRBV6-3|TRBJ2-2|few
TGTGCCAGCAGTTATACGGGACAGGGGTTGTCCGGGGAGCTGTTTTTT
CASSYTGQGLSGELFF
>NA|TRBV4-1|TRBJ1-2|NA
TGCGCCAGCAGCCAACCGTTTGGACAGCCTAACTATGGCTACACCTTC
CASSQPFGQPNYGYTF
>NA|TRBV28|TRBJ2-5|few
TGTGCCAGCAGTTTATGGAGGGGGGAAGAGACCCAGTACTTC
CASSLWRGEETQYF